The rows below give T cell receptor beta chains drawn from one sample of a study of liver allograft versus peripheral blood T cells. Each CDR3 protein is one row after TCRdb ran MiXCR on the reads. Among about 8,400 distinct CDR3 sequences listed, roughly a sixth were seen once. These receptors were collected from a human patient who had a liver transplant. Some T cells may have come from the graft donor. CDR3s include the opening cysteine and the closing phenylalanine or tryptophan. The order of the fields is D gene, V gene, J gene, clone size, CDR3 DNA, CDR3 protein. A D gene is named only where the DNA matches it firmly. Clone size is not always given. Where it is, it says once, few, many or a class for expanded clones.

d_gene: -
v_gene: TRBV12-3/TRBV12-4
j_gene: TRBJ1-1
abundance: -
CDR3nt: TGTGCCAGCAGTTTCTCGGGGACATTGGGATTCTTT
CDR3aa: CASSFSGTLGFF

d_gene: TRBD1
v_gene: TRBV5-4
j_gene: TRBJ1-2
abundance: many
CDR3nt: TGTGCCAGCAGTCCTCCGGGACAGGCTTATGGCTACACCTTC
CDR3aa: CASSPPGQAYGYTF

d_gene: -
v_gene: TRBV30
j_gene: TRBJ1-1
abundance: few
CDR3nt: TGTGCCTGGAAGACAGGGAACACTGAAGCTTTCTTT
CDR3aa: CAWKTGNTEAFF

d_gene: -
v_gene: TRBV7-9
j_gene: TRBJ2-6
abundance: many
CDR3nt: TGTGCCAGCAGCTTTGGTGGGGCCAACGTCCTGACTTTC
CDR3aa: CASSFGGANVLTF

d_gene: -
v_gene: TRBV7-9
j_gene: TRBJ1-4
abundance: medium-sized
CDR3nt: TGTGCCAGCAGCTTAGAGGCAGGGCCCAATGAAAAACTGTTTTTT
CDR3aa: CASSLEAGPNEKLFF

d_gene: -
v_gene: TRBV18
j_gene: TRBJ2-5
abundance: medium-sized
CDR3nt: TGTGCCAGCTCACCACCTGTAATGAGGGAGACCCAGTACTTC
CDR3aa: CASSPPVMRETQYF

d_gene: -
v_gene: TRBV18
j_gene: TRBJ1-1
abundance: few
CDR3nt: TGTGCCAGCTCGTTACAAGCGAACACTGAAGCTTTCTTT
CDR3aa: CASSLQANTEAFF

d_gene: -
v_gene: TRBV27
j_gene: TRBJ2-1
abundance: medium-sized
CDR3nt: TGTGCCAGCGGGGCGGCCGTTAGCTCCTACAATGAGCAGTTCTTC
CDR3aa: CASGAAVSSYNEQFF

d_gene: -
v_gene: TRBV7-2
j_gene: TRBJ2-1
abundance: -
CDR3nt: TGTGCCAGCAGTCACGCCGGGACTGGAGTATACAATGAGCAGTTCTTC
CDR3aa: CASSHAGTGVYNEQFF

d_gene: TRBD1
v_gene: TRBV20-1
j_gene: TRBJ1-4
abundance: many
CDR3nt: TGCAGTGCTAGAGGAGTGGGGACAGGGTTAGCAAAACTGTTTTTT
CDR3aa: CSARGVGTGLAKLFF

d_gene: TRBD1
v_gene: TRBV24-1
j_gene: TRBJ1-1
abundance: many
CDR3nt: TGTGCCACCAGTGACCCTCGGACAGGGCGGAACACTGAAGCTTTCTTT
CDR3aa: CATSDPRTGRNTEAFF